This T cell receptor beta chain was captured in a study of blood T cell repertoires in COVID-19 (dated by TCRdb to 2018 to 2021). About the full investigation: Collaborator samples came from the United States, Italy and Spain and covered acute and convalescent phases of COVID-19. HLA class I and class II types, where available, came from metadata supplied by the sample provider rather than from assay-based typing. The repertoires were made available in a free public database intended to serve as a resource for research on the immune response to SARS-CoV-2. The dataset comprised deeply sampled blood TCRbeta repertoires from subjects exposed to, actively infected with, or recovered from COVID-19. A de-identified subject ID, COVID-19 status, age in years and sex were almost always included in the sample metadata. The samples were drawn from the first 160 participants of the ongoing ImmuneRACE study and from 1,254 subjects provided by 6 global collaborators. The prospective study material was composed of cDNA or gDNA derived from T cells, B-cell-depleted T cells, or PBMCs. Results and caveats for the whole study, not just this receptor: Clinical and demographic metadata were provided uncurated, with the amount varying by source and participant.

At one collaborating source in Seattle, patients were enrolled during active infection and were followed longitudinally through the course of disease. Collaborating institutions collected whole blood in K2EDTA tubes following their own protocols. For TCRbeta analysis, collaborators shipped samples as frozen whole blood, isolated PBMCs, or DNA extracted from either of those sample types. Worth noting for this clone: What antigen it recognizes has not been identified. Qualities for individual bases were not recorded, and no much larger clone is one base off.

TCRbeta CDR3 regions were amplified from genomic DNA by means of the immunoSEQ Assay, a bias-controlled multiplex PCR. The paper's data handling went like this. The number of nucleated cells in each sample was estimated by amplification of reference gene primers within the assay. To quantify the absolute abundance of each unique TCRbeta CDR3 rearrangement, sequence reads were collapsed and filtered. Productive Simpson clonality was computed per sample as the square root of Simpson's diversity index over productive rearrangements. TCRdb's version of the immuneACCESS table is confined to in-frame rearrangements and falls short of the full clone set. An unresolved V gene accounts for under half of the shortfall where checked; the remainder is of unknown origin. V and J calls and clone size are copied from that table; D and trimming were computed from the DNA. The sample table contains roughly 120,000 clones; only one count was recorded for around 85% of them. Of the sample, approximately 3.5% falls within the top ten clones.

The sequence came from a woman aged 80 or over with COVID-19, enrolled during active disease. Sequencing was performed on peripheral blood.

The bases are TGTGCCAGCAGTTTAGAGGGGGCGAGCAATCAGCCCCAGCATTTT. It translates as CASSLEGASNQPQHF. The sequence joins TRBV27 to TRBJ1-5, and 7 junction bases match TRBD1. CDR1 and CDR2 (MNHEY, SMNVEV) derive from the germline V gene (reference sequence). The CDR3 covers 15 residues, taking in both the cysteine and the phenylalanine. The read is trimmed to its CDR3 DNA, 45 bases read in frame from base 1. Trimming accounts for 2 bases at V and 1 base at J, while the number of junction bases matched to no gene is 2.